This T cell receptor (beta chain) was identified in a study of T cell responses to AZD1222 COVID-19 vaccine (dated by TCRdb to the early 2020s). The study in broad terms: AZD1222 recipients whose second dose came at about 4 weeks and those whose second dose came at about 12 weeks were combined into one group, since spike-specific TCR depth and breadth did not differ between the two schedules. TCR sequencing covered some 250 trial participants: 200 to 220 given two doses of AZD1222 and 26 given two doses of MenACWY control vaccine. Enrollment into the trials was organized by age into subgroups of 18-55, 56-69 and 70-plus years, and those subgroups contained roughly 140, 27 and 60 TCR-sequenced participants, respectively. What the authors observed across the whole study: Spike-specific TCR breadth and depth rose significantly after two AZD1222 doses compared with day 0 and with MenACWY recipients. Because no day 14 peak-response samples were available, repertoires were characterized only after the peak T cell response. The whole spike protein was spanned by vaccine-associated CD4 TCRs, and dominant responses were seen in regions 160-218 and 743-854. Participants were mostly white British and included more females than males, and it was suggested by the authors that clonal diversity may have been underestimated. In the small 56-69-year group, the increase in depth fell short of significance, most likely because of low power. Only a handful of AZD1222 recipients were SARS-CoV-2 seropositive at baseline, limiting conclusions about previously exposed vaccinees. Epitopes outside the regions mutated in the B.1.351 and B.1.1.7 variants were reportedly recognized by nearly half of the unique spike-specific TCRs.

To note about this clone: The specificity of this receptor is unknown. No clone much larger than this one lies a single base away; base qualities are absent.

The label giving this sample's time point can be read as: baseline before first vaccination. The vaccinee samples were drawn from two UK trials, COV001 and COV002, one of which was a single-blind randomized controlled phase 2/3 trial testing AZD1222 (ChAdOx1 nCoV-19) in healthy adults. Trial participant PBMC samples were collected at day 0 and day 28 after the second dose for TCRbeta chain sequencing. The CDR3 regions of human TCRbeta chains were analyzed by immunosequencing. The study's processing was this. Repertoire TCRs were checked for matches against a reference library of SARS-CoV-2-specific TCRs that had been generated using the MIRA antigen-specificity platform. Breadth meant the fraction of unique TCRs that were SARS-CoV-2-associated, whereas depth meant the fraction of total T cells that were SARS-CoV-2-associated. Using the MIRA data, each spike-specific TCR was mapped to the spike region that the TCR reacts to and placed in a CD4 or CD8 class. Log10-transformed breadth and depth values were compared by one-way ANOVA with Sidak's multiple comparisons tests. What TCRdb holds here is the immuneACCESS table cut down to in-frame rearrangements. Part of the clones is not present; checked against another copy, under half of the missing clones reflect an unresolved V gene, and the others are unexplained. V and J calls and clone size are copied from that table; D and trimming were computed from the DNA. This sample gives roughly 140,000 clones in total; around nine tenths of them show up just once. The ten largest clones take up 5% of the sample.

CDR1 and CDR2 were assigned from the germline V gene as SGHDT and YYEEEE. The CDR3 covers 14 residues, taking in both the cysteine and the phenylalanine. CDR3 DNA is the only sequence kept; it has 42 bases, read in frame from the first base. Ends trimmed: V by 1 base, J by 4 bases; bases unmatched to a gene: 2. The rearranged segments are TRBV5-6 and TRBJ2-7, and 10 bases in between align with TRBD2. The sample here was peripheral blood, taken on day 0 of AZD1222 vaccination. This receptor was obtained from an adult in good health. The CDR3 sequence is CASSLSGRVYEQYF. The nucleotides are TGTGCCAGCAGCTTGAGCGGGAGGGTATACGAGCAGTACTTC.